The 14 T cell receptor beta chains below were found in one sample sequenced in a study of blood T cell repertoires in COVID-19. Repertoires were generated with immunoSEQ multiplex PCR, while TCRdb's copy carries only in-frame clones and drops some. The sample has approximately 44,000 clones; 86% are singletons. The sequencing sample was made of peripheral blood. These receptors all stem from a man aged 60 to 75 with active COVID-19.

The chain uses TRBV14 and TRBJ2-6; 7 nucleotides align to TRBD1. The V gene's germline CDR1 is SGHDN and CDR2 FVKESK. This CDR3 contains 17 residues. After removal of 4 bases from V and 3 bases from J, the junction contained 9 bases not matched to a gene. The CDR3 DNA sequence: TGTGCCAGCAGCCGCGCCGAAGGGGGCTTTGGGGCCAACGTCCTGACTTTC. Its translation is CASSRAEGGFGANVLTF. The whole variable domain, remainder taken from reference TRBV14 and TRBJ2-6, is EAGVTQFPSHSVIEKGQTVTLRCDPISGHDNLYWYRRVMGKEIKFLLHFVKESKQDESGMPNNRFLAERTGGTYSTLKVQPAELEDSGVYFCASSRAEGGFGANVLTFGAGSRLTVL.

Written as DNA, the CDR3 is TGTGCCAGCAGTTTATCGCAGGGTTACTATGGCTACACCTTC. Its translation: CASSLSQGYYGYTF. The V gene is TRBV27, the J gene TRBJ1-2; maybe TRBD1 (5 bases). V shed 0 bases and J shed 3 bases, with 8 bases lying between them. Per the germline V gene, CDR1 is MNHEY and CDR2 is SMNVEV (reference sequence). This CDR3 spans 14 amino acids.

The rearrangement links TRBV7-2 to TRBJ2-4; TRBD1 is a possible D gene (6 bases). CDR1 SGHTA and CDR2 FQGNSA come from the germline V gene. This CDR3 has 13 amino acids. V lost 6 bases to trimming and J lost 8 bases, with 14 bases between them. CDR3: CASSRQVRDIQYF. The CDR3 DNA reads TGTGCCAGCAGTCGACAGGTACGAGACATTCAGTACTTC. The whole variable domain, remainder taken from reference TRBV7-2 and TRBJ2-4, is GAGVSQSPSNKVTEKGKDVELRCDPISGHTALYWYRQSLGQGLEFLIYFQGNSAPDKSGLPSDRFSAERTGGSVSTLTIQRTQQEDSAVYLCASSRQVRDIQYFGAGTRLSVL.

The chain couples TRBV30 to TRBJ1-3; no clear D. Deletions cut 0 bases from V and 1 base from J, with 13 bases between. CDR3 length equals 16 residues. CDR1 is GTSNPN, CDR2 SVGIG, per germline (reference sequence). The CDR3 here is CAWSVLGRVSGNTIYF. CDR3 DNA: TGTGCCTGGAGTGTACTTGGGAGGGTATCTGGAAACACCATATATTTT.

The rearrangement uses TRBV19 and TRBJ2-3, with TRBD2 matching over 12 bases. With 6 bases clipped from V and 5 bases from J, the junction kept 3 bases outside the gene matches. Germline values: CDR1 LNHDA, CDR2 SQIVND (reference sequence). The CDR3 length is 14 residues. The CDR3 DNA follows: TGTGCCAGTAGCCCGACTAGCGGGAGAGATACGCAGTATTTT. Translating it yields CASSPTSGRDTQYF.

This chain uses TRBV7-9 with TRBJ2-1; no definite D call. The CDR3 is made up of 12 amino acids. Germline V lookup: CDR1 SEHNR, CDR2 FQNEAQ (reference sequence). Trimming removed 0 bases from V and 7 bases from J, with 4 bases in between. CDR3 loop: CASSLAENEQFF. CDR3 nucleotide sequence: TGTGCCAGCAGCTTAGCGGAGAATGAGCAGTTCTTC.

This chain links TRBV7-2 with TRBJ1-2; TRBD1 matches at 11 bases. The J segment lost 8 bases and the V segment lost 0 bases, leaving 5 bases of the junction unmatched. The CDR3 runs 15 residues. Germline CDR1 reads SGHTA; CDR2 reads FQGNSA. CDR3 loop: CASSLAGTGGGGYTF. In nucleotides, the CDR3 is TGTGCCAGCAGCTTAGCGGGGACAGGGGGGGGAGGCTACACCTTC.

The chain links TRBV20-1 to TRBJ2-7; no definite D call. Trimming took off 4 bases at V and 4 bases at J, with 8 bases between the two ends. CDR1 DFQATT and CDR2 SNEGSKA come from the germline V gene (reference sequence). There are 11 residues in the CDR3. The CDR3 DNA follows: TGCAGTGCTATCGTAGAATACGAGCAGTACTTC. Translation: CSAIVEYEQYF.

This clone was seen a handful of times. The rearrangement joins TRBV7-9 to TRBJ2-7; D is undetermined. This CDR3 has 11 residues. CDR1 and CDR2 (germline): SEHNR, FQNEAQ (reference sequence). The germline V and J ends were trimmed by 2 bases and 7 bases, with 6 bases remaining between them. The CDR3 bases are TGTGCCAGCAGCTTAACGGGTGAGCAGTACTTC. Its protein product is CASSLTGEQYF.

This clone has only one observation. V and J are TRBV6-5 and TRBJ2-1; TRBD2 matches at 13 bases. V was pared by 6 bases and J by 2 bases, with 1 base of the junction left unmatched. In germline, CDR1 is MNHEY, CDR2 SVGAGI. This CDR3 has 15 amino acids. The CDR3 sequence: CASRTSGRAYNEQFF. CDR3 DNA sequence: TGTGCCAGCAGAACTAGCGGGAGGGCCTACAATGAGCAGTTCTTC.

The gene calls are TRBV7-8 and TRBJ2-7; weak D call: TRBD2 (5 bases). The germline V and J ends were trimmed by 2 bases and 1 base, with 9 bases remaining between them. The CDR3 spans 14 residues. Germline V CDR1 and CDR2: SGHVS, FQNEAQ. In DNA form, the CDR3 reads TGTGCCAGCAGCTTACTAAGGGAGTCCTACGAGCAGTACTTC. Amino acid sequence: CASSLLRESYEQYF.

V gene TRBV7-9 combines with J gene TRBJ2-2; TRBD1 might be the D (5 bases). Deletions cut 2 bases from V and 3 bases from J, with 10 bases between. The CDR3 is 15 amino acids. Germline V gives CDR1 SEHNR, CDR2 FQNEAQ (reference sequence). Here the CDR3 reads CASSLQGAYTGELFF. DNA for the CDR3: TGTGCCAGCAGCTTACAAGGGGCTTACACCGGGGAGCTGTTTTTT.

The table lists this clone with a count of one. This chain connects TRBV24-1 to TRBJ2-3, with TRBD1 as a possible D gene (5 bases). Germline assignment: CDR1 KGHDR and CDR2 SFDVKD. This CDR3 spans 15 amino acids. V dropped 4 bases and J dropped 2 bases, with 12 bases sitting between them. This CDR3 reads CATSESTAPTDTQYF. The CDR3 nucleotides read TGTGCCACCAGTGAATCGACAGCTCCCACAGATACGCAGTATTTT.

J is TRBJ2-7 and V is TRBV2; 7 bases match TRBD2. CDR1 and CDR2 (germline): SNHLY, FYNNEI. Losses at the gene ends were 7 bases for V and 4 bases for J; bases not matched to a gene: 4. The CDR3 extends over 12 amino acids. CDR3 sequence reads: CASTGGRYEQYF. In DNA, the CDR3 is TGTGCCAGCACCGGCGGGAGATACGAGCAGTACTTC. Supplemented by reference TRBV2 and TRBJ2-7, the full variable domain reads EPEVTQTPSHQVTQMGQEVILRCVPISNHLYFYWYRQILGQKVEFLVSFYNNEISEKSEIFDDQFSVERPDGSNFTLKIRSTKLEDSAMYFCASTGGRYEQYFGPGTRLTVT.